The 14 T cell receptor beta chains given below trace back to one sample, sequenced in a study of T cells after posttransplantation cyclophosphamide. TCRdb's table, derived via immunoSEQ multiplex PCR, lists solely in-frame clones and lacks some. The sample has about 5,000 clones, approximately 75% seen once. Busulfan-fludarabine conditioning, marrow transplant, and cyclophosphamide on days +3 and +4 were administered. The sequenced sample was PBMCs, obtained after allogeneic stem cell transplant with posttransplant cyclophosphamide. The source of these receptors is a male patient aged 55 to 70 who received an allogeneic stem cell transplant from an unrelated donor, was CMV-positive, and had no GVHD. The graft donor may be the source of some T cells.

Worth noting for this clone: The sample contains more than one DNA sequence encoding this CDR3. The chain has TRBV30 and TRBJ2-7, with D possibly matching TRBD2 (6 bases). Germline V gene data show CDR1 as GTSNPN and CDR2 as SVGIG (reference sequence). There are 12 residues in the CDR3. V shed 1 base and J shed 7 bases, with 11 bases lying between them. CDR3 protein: CAWSGQGGEQYF. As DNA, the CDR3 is TGTGCCTGGAGTGGGCAGGGAGGAGAGCAGTACTTC.

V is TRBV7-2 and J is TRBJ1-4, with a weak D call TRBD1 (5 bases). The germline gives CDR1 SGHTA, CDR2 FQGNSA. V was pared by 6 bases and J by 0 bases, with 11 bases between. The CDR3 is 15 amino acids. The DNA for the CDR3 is TGTGCCAGCAGAGTGACAGCCACAACTAATGAAAAACTGTTTTTT. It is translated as CASRVTATTNEKLFF. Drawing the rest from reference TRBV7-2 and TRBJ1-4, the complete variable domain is GAGVSQSPSNKVTEKGKDVELRCDPISGHTALYWYRQSLGQGLEFLIYFQGNSAPDKSGLPSDRFSAERTGGSVSTLTIQRTQQEDSAVYLCASRVTATTNEKLFFGSGTQLSVL.

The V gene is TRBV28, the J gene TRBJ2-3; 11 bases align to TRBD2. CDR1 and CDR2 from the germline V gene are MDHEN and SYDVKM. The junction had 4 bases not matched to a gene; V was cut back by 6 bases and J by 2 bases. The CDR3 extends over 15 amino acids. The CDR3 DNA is TGTGCCAGCAGACTAGCGGGGGCGCCCACAGATACGCAGTATTTT. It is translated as CASRLAGAPTDTQYF.

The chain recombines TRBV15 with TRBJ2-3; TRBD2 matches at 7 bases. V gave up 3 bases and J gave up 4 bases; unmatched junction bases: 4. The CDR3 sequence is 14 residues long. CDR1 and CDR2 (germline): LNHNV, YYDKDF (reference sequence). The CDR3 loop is CATSRGGEADTQYF. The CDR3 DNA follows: TGTGCCACCAGCAGGGGGGGGGAGGCAGATACGCAGTATTTT.

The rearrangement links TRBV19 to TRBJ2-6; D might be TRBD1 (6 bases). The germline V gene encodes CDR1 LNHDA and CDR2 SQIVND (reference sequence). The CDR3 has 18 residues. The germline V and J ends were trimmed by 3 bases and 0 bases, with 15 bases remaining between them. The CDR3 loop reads CASSMDSAALSGANVLTF. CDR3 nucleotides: TGTGCCAGTAGTATGGACAGCGCAGCCCTCTCTGGGGCCAACGTCCTGACTTTC.

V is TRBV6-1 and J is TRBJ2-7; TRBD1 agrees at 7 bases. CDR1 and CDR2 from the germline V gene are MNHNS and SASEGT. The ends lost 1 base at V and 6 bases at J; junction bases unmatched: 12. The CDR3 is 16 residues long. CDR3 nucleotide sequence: TGTGCCAGCAGTGAAGGGGGACAGCTCCTACGGGGCGAGCAGTACTTC. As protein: CASSEGGQLLRGEQYF.

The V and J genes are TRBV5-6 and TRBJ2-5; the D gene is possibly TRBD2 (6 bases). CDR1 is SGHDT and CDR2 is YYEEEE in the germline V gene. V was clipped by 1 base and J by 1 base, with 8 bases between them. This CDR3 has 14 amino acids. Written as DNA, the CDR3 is TGTGCCAGCAGCTTGATTAGCGGCCAAGAGACCCAGTACTTC. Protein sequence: CASSLISGQETQYF.

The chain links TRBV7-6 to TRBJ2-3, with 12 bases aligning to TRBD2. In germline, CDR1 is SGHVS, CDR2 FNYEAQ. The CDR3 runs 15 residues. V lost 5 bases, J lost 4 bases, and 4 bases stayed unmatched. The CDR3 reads CASSPRTSGADTQYF. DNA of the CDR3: TGTGCCAGCAGCCCCCGGACTAGCGGGGCAGATACGCAGTATTTT.

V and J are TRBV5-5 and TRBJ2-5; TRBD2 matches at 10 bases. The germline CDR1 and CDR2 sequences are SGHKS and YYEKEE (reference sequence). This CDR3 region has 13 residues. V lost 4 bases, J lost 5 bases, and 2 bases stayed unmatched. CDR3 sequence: CASSAGLAETQYF. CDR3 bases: TGTGCCAGCAGCGCGGGACTAGCGGAGACCCAGTACTTC.

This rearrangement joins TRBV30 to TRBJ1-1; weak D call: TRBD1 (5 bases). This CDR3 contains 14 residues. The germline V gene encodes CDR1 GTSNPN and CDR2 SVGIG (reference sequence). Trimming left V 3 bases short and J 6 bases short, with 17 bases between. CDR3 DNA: TGTGCCTGGAGCAAGGGACTCCAGGCGGCTGAAGCTTTCTTT. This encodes CAWSKGLQAAEAFF.

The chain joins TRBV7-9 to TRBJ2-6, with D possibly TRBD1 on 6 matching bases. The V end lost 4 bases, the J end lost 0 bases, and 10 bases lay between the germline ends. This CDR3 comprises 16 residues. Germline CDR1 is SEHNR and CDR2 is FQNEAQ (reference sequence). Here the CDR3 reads CASSSRGNSGANVLTF. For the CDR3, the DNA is TGTGCCAGCAGCTCGAGGGGGAACTCTGGGGCCAACGTCCTGACTTTC.

The CDR3 DNA is TGTGCCAGCAGTGAACGACAGAAGTACAATGAGCAGTTCTTC. Amino acids: CASSERQKYNEQFF. The genes are TRBV6-1 and TRBJ2-1; D might be TRBD1 (5 bases). The CDR3 totals 14 residues. Germline CDR1 reads MNHNS; CDR2 reads SASEGT. V lost 2 bases, J lost 4 bases, and 9 bases lay in between.

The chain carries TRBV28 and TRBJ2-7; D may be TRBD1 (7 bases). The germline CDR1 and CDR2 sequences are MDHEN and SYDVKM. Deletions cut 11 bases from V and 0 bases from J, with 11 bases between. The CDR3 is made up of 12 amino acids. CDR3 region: CAAGTDSYEQYF. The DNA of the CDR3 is TGTGCCGCGGGGACAGACTCCTACGAGCAGTACTTC.

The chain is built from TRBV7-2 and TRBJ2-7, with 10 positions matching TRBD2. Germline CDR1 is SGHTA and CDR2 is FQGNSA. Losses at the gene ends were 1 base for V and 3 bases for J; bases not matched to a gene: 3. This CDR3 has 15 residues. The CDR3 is CASSLEIAGGYEQYF. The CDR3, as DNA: TGTGCCAGCAGCTTAGAAATAGCGGGAGGCTACGAGCAGTACTTC.